The clone carrying this T cell receptor beta chain occurred many times. No antigen is known for it. The data originate from a study of neurological immune-mediated disorders. Study results and caveats: The expanded clones of different subjects shared no CDR3 amino acid sequences (suggesting private repertoires in all groups).

Maryland, USA blood bank volunteers served as healthy controls. Germline V gives CDR1 SGHRS, CDR2 YFSETQ. The ends were cut back, 0 bases at V and 6 bases at J, with 15 bases in the middle. The CDR3 contains 15 residues. The cDNA was synthesized by 5'RACE incorporating 10-nucleotide random UMIs. MiXCR was run by TCRdb on the 5' RACE reads, yielding one entry per CDR3 protein. The sample holds about 31,000 distinct CDR3 sequences, about 3.8% seen once. This TCR was sampled from a woman between 35 and 50 years old in good health. Sequenced input: CD4+ T cells from blood. The rearrangement uses TRBV5-1 and TRBJ1-1, with D uncertain. CDR3 in amino acids: CASSLDTNQASEAFF. The CDR3 nucleotides read TGCGCCAGCAGCTTGGACACCAACCAGGCGTCTGAAGCTTTCTTT.